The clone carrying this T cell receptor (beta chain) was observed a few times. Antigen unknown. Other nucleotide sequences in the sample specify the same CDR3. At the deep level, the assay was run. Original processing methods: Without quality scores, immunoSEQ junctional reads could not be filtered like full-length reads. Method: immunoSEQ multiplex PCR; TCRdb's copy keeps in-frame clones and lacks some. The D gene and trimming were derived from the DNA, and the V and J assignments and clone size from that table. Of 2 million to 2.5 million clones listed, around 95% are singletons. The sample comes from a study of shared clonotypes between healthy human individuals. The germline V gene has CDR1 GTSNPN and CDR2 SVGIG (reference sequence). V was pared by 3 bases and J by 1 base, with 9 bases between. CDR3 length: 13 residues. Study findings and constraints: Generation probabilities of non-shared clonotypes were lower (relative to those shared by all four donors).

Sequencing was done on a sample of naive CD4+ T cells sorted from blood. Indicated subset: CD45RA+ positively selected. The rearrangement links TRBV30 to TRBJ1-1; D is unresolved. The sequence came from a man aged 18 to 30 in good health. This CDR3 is CAWSPGGNTEAFF. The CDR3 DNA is TGTGCCTGGAGCCCAGGAGGGAACACTGAAGCTTTCTTT.